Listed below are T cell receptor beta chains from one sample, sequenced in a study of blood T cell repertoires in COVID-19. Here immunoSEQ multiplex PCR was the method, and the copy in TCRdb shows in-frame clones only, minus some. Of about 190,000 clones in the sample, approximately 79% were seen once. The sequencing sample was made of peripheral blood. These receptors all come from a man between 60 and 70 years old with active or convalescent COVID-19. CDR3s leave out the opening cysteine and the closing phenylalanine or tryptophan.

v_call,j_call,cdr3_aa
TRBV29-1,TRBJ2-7,SVTDRLDSYEQY
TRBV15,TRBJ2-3,ATSFRTGVTDTQY
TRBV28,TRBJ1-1,ASSLATGTEAF
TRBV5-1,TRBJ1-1,ASSSLQGANTEAF
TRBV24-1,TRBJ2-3,ATSGWTGGTDTQY
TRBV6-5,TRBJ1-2,ASSYLPGTGDYGYT
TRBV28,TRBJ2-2,ASSLPGQRAGELF
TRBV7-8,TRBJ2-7,ASSLVPSSPLYEQY
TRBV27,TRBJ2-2,ASSSLYQDTGELF
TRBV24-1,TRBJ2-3,AAGTESTDTQY
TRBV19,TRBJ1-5,ASSSPDSYQPQH
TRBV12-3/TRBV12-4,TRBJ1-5,ASSLTGFQPQH
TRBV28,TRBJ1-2,ASIRQGKGYGYT
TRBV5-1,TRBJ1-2,ASSLDRRAYGYT
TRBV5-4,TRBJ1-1,ASSLPHASAGEAF
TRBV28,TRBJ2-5,ASTPPSLGSSGGAGETQY
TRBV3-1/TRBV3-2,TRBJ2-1,ASSPGAGAEQF
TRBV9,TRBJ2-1,ASSENRGYEQF
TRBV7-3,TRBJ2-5,ASSLAVAGGGETQY
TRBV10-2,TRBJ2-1,ASRTSGAQAGEQF
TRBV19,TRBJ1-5,ASDRGDQPQH
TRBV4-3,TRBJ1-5,ASSQDWGDGGSRDQPQH
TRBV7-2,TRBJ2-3,ASSLNRFTDTQY
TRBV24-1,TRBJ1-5,ATSEAGGLVQPQH
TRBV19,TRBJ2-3,ASSAPGLITDTQY
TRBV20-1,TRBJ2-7,SAHAQAAQY
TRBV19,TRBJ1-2,ASSIDFGGANYGYT
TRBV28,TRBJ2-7,ASSLGWLGDEQY
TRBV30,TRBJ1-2,AWRRPTTGHGYT
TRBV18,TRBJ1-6,ASSPTTGSSPLH
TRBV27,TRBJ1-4,ASSLAGANEKLF
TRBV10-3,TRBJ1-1,AIREGQAEGTEAF
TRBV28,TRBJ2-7,ASRPGLAGDYEQY
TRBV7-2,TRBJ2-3,ASSSSSGRDTQY
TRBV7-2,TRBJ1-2,ASSLEGVLGDYT
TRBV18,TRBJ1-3,ASSPRGQGISGNTIY
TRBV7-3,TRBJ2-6,ASFGLAGSSGANVLT
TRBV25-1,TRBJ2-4,ASSGDGGAKNIQY
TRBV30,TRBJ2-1,AWNIRRAGEQF
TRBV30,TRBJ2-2,AWSVSERSSTGELF
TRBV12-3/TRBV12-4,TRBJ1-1,ASTRDINTEAF